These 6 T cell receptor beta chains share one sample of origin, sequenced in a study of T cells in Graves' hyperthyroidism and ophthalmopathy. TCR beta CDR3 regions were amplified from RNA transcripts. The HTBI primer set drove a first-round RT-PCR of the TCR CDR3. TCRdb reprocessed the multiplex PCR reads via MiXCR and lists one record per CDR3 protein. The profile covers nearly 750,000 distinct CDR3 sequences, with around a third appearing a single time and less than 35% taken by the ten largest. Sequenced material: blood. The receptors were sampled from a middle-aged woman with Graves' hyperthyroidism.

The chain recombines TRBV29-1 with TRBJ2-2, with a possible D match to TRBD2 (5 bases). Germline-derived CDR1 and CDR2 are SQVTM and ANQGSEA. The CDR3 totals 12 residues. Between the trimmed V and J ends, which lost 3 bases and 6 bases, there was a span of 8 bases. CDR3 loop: CSVDDGAGELFF. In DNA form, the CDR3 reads TGCAGCGTTGACGACGGGGCCGGGGAGCTGTTTTTT.

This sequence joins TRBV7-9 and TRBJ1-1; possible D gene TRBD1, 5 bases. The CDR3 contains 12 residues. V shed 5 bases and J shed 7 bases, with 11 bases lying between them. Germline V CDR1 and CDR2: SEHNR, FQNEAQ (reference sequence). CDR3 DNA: TGTGCCAGCAGCGACGGGGGGAATGAAGCTTTCTTT. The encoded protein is CASSDGGNEAFF. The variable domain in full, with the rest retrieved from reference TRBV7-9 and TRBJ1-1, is DTGVSQNPRHKITKRGQNVTFRCDPISEHNRLYWYRQTLGQGPEFLTYFQNEAQLEKSRLLSDRFSAERPKGSFSTLEIQRTEQGDSAMYLCASSDGGNEAFFGQGTRLTVV.

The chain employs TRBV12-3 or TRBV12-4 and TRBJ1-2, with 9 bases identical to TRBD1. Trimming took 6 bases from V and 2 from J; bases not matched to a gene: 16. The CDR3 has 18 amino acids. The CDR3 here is CASRPFVGTGKTNYGYTF. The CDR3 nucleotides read TGTGCCAGCAGACCCTTTGTGGGGACAGGGAAGACGAACTATGGCTACACCTTC.

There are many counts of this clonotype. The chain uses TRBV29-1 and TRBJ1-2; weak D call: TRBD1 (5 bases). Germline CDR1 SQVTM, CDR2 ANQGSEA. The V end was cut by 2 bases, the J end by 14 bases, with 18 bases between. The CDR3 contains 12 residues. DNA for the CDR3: TGCAGCGTTGAAATCGACAGTTTTTCGGAAACCTTC. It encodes CSVEIDSFSETF.

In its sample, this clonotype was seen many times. CDR3 in amino acids: CASSFVETQYF. The CDR3 region has the DNA TGTGCCAGCAGCTTTGTAGAGACCCAGTACTTC. The V call is TRBV7-9, the J call TRBJ2-5, with no clear D. V was trimmed by 3 bases and J by 4 bases, leaving 3 bases between them. The CDR3 sequence is 11 residues long. Germline CDR1 is SEHNR and CDR2 is FQNEAQ (reference sequence).

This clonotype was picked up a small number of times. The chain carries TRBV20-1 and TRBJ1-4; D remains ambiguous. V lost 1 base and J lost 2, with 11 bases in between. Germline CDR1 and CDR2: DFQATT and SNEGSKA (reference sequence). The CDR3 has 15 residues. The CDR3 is CSARGHLGTNEKLFF. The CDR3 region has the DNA TGCAGTGCTAGAGGCCACCTGGGGACTAATGAAAAACTGTTTTTT.